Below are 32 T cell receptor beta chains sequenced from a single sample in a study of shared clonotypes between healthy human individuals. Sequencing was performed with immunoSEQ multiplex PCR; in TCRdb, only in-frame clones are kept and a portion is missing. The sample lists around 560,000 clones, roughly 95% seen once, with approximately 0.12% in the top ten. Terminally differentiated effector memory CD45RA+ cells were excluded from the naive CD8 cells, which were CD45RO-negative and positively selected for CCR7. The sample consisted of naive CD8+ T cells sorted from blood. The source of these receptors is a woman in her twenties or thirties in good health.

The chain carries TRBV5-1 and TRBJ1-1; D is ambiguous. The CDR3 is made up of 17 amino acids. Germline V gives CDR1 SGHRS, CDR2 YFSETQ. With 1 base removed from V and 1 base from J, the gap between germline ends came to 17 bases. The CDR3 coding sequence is TGCGCCAGCAGCTTGCTGTGGCAGGCCGAGGAGAACACTGAAGCTTTCTTT. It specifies CASSLLWQAEENTEAFF. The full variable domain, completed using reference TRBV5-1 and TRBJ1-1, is KAGVTQTPRYLIKTRGQQVTLSCSPISGHRSVSWYQQTPGQGLQFLFEYFSETQRNKGNFPGRFSGRQFSNSRSEMNVSTLELGDSALYLCASSLLWQAEENTEAFFGQGTRLTVV.

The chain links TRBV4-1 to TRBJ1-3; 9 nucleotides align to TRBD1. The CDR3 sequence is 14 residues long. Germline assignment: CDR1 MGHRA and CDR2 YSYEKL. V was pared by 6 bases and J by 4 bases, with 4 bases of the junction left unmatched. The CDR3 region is CASSIGQGGNTIYF. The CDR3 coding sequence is TGCGCCAGCAGTATCGGACAGGGGGGAAACACCATATATTTT.

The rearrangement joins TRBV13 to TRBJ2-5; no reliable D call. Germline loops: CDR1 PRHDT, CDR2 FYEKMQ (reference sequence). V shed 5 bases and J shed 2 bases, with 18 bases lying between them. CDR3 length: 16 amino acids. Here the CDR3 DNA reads TGTGCCAGCAGCGACCGCCCGTGGGCAGCTCAAGAGACCCAGTACTTC. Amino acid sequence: CASSDRPWAAQETQYF. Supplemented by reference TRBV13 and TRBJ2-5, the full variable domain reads AAGVIQSPRHLIKEKRETATLKCYPIPRHDTVYWYQQGPGQDPQFLISFYEKMQSDKGSIPDRFSAQQFSDYHSELNMSSLELGDSALYFCASSDRPWAAQETQYFGPGTRLLVL.

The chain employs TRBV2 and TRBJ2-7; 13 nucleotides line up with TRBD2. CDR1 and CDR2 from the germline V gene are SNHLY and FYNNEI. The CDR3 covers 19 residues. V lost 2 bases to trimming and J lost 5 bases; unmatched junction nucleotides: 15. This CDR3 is CASSEPTRRTSGSPHEQYF. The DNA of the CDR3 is TGTGCCAGCAGTGAACCAACACGAAGGACTAGCGGGAGCCCCCACGAGCAGTACTTC. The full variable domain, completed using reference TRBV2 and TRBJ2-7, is EPEVTQTPSHQVTQMGQEVILRCVPISNHLYFYWYRQILGQKVEFLVSFYNNEISEKSEIFDDQFSVERPDGSNFTLKIRSTKLEDSAMYFCASSEPTRRTSGSPHEQYFGPGTRLTVT.

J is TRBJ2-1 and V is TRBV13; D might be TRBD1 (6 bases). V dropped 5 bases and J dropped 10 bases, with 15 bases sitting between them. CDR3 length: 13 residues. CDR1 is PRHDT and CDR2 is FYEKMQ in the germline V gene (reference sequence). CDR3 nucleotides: TGTGCCAGCAGCAGCCTACTAAGGGGGGAGCAGTTCTTC. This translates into CASSSLLRGEQFF.

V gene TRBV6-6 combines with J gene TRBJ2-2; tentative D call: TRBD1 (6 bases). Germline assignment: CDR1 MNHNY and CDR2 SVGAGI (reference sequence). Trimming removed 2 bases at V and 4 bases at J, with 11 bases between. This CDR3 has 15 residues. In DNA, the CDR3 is TGTGCCAGCAGTTACGGTACAGGGTTCACCGGGGAGCTGTTTTTT. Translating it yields CASSYGTGFTGELFF.

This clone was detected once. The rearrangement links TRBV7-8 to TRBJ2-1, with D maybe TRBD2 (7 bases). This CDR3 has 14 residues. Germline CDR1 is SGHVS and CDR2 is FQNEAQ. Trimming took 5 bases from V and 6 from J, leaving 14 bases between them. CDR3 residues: CASSRRGGSNEQFF. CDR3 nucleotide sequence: TGTGCCAGCAGCCGAAGGGGGGGCTCCAATGAGCAGTTCTTC.

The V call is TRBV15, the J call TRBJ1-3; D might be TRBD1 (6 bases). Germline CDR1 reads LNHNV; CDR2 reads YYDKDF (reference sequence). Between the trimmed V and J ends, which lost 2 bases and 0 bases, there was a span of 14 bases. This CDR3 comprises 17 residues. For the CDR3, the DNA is TGTGCCACCAGCAGATTCTACGACAGGCCCTCTGGAAACACCATATATTTT. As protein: CATSRFYDRPSGNTIYF.

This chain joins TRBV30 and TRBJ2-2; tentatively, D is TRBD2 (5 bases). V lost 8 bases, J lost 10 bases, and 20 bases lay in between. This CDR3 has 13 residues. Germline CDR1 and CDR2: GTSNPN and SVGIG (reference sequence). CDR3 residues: CAGFGLGGAELFF. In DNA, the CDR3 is TGTGCCGGATTTGGACTGGGTGGTGCGGAGCTGTTTTTT.

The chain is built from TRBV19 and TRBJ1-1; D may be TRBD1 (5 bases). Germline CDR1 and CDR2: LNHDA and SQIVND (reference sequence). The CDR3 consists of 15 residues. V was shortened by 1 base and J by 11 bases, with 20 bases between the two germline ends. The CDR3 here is CASSIAFSAGGEAFF. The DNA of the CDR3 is TGTGCCAGTAGTATAGCGTTTTCGGCGGGGGGGGAGGCTTTCTTT.

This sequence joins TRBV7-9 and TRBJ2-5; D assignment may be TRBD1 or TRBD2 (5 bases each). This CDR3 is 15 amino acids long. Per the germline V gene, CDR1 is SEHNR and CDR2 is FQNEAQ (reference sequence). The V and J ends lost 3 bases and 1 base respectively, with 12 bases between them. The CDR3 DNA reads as TGTGCCAGCAGCTTCACTTGGGGGAGCCAAGAGACCCAGTACTTC. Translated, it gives CASSFTWGSQETQYF.

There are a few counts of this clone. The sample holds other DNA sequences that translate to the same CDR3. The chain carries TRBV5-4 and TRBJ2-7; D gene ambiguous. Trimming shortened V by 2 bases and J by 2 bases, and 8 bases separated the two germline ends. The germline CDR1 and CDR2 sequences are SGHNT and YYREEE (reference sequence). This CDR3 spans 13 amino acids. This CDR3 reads CASSFGRTYEQYF. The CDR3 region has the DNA TGTGCCAGCAGCTTTGGACGCACCTACGAGCAGTACTTC.

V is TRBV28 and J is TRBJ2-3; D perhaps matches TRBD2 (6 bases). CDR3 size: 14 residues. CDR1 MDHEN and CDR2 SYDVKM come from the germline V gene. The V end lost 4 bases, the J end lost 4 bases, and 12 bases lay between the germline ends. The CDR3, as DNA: TGTGCCAGCAGTTCGGTCGGGAGTTCAGATACGCAGTATTTT. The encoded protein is CASSSVGSSDTQYF.

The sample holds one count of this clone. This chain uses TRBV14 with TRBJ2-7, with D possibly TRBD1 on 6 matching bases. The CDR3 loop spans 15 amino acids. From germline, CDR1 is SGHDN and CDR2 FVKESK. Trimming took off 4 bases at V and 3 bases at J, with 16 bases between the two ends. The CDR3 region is CASSRNTGSGYEQYF. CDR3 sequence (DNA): TGTGCCAGCAGCCGAAACACAGGGTCGGGCTACGAGCAGTACTTC.

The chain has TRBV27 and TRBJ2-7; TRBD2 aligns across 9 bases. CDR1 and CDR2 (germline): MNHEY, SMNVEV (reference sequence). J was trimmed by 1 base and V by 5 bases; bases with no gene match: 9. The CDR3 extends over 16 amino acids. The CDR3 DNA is TGTGCCAGCAGTGGCGTAGCGGGAGTTTCTTCCTACGAGCAGTACTTC. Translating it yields CASSGVAGVSSYEQYF.

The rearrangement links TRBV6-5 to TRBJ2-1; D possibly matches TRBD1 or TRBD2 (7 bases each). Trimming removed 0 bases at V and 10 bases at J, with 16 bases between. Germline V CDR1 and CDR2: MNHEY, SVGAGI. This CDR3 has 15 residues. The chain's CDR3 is CASSYSGRGRREQFF. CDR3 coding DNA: TGTGCCAGCAGTTACTCGGGGAGGGGGCGTCGAGAGCAGTTCTTC.

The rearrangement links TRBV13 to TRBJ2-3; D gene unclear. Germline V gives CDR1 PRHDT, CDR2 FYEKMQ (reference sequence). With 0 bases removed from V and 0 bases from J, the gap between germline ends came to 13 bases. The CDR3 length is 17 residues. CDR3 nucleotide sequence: TGTGCCAGCAGCTTAGGCCCACCCGGCAGGAGCACAGATACGCAGTATTTT. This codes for CASSLGPPGRSTDTQYF.

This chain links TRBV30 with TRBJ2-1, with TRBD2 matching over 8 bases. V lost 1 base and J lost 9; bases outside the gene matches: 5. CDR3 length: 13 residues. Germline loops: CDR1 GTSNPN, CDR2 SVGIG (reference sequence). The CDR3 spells CAWSGREGLEQFF. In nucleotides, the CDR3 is TGTGCCTGGAGTGGACGGGAGGGCCTTGAGCAGTTCTTC.

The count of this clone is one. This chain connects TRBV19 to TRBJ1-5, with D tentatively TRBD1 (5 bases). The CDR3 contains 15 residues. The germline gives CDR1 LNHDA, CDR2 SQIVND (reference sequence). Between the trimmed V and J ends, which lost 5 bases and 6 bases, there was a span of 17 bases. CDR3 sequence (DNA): TGTGCCAGTAGTTCCGACAGTTCGGCAGCTCAGCCCCAGCATTTT. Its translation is CASSSDSSAAQPQHF.

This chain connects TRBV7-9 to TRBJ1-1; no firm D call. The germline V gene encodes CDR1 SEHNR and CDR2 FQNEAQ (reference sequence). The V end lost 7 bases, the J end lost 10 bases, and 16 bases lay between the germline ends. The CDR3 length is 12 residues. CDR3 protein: CASIPIEPSAFF. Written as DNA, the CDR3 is TGTGCCAGCATCCCCATTGAGCCTTCAGCTTTCTTT. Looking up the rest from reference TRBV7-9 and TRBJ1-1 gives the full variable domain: DTGVSQNPRHKITKRGQNVTFRCDPISEHNRLYWYRQTLGQGPEFLTYFQNEAQLEKSRLLSDRFSAERPKGSFSTLEIQRTEQGDSAMYLCASIPIEPSAFFGQGTRLTVV.

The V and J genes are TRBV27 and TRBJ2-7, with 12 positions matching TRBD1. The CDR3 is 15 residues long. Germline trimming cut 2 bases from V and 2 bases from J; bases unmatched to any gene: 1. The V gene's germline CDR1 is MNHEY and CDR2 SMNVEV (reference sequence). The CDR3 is CASSLGTGGAYEQYF. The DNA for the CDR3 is TGTGCCAGCAGTTTAGGGACAGGGGGCGCCTACGAGCAGTACTTC.

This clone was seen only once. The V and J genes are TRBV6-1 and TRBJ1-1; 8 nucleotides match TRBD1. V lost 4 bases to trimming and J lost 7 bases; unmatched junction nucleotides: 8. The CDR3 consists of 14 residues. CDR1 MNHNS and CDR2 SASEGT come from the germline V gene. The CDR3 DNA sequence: TGTGCCAGCAGTGCCTTGACAGGGGAGAGTGAAGCTTTCTTT. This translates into CASSALTGESEAFF.

CDR3 DNA sequence: TGTGCCAGTAGTATTCCCGGGACAGGGGACCACGAGCAGTACTTC. It specifies CASSIPGTGDHEQYF. The genes are TRBV19 and TRBJ2-7; 10 bases are shared with TRBD1. V trimming: 3 bases; J trimming: 5 bases; junction bases outside the gene matches: 7. This CDR3 region has 15 residues. CDR1 LNHDA and CDR2 SQIVND come from the germline V gene (reference sequence).

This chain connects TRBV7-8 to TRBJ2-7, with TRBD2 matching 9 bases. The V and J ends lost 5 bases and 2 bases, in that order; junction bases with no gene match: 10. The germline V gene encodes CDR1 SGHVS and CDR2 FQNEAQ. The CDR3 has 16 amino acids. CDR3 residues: CASSIHRTSVTYEQYF. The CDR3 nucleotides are TGTGCCAGCAGCATACATCGGACTAGCGTAACCTACGAGCAGTACTTC.

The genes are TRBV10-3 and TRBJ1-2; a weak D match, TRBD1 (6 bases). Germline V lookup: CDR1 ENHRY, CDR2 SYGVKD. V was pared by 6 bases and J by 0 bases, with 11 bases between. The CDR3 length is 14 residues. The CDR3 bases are TGTGCCATCAGAATAACAGGGACTAACTATGGCTACACCTTC. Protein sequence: CAIRITGTNYGYTF.

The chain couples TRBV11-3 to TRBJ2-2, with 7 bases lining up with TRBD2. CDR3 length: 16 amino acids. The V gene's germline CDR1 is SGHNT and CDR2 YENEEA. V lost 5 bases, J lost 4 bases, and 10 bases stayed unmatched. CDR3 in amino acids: CASSVSRGRGTGELFF. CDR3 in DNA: TGTGCCAGCAGCGTGTCCCGGGGGAGGGGCACCGGGGAGCTGTTTTTT.

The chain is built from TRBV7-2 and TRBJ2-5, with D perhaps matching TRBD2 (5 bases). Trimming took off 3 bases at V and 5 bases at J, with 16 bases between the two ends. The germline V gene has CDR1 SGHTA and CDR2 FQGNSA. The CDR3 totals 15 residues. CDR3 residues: CASSFVLGEVETQYF. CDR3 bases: TGTGCCAGCAGCTTTGTTTTGGGAGAGGTGGAGACCCAGTACTTC. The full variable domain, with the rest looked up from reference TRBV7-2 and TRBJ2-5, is GAGVSQSPSNKVTEKGKDVELRCDPISGHTALYWYRQSLGQGLEFLIYFQGNSAPDKSGLPSDRFSAERTGGSVSTLTIQRTQQEDSAVYLCASSFVLGEVETQYFGPGTRLLVL.

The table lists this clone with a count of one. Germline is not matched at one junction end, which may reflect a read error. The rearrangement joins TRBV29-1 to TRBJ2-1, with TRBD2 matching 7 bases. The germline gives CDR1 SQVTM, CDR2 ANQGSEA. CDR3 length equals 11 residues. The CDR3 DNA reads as TGCAGCGTTGAGCTACTAGCGTCTTCTGTCTTC. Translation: CSVELLASSVF.

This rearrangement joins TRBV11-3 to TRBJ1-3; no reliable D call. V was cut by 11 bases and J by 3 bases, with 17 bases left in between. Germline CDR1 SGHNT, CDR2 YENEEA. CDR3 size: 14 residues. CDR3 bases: TGTGCCGGACCCGGGGTATGGTTTGGAAACACCATATATTTT. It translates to CAGPGVWFGNTIYF.

The DNA for the CDR3 is TGTGCCAGCAGTTGGGGGACAGGCTACGAGCAGTACTTC. Its protein is CASSWGTGYEQYF. The chain is built from TRBV27 and TRBJ2-5, with 8 bases matching TRBD1. Gene TRBJ2-7 matches the end of the DNA better, so the J call may be wrong. Germline V gene lookup returns CDR1 MNHEY and CDR2 SMNVEV (reference sequence). This CDR3 contains 13 residues.

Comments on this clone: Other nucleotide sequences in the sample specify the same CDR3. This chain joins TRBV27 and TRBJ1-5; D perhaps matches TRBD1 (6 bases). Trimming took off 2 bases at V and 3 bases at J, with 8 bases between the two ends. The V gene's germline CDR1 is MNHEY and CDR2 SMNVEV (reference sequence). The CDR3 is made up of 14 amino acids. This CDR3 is CASSLVGANQPQHF. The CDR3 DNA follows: TGTGCCAGCAGTTTAGTGGGGGCCAATCAGCCCCAGCATTTT.

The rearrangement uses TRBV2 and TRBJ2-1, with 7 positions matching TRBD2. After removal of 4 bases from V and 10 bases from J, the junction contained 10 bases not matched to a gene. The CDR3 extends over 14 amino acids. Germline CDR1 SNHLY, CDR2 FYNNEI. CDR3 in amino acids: CASSVGRAGAEQFF. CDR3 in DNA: TGTGCCAGCAGTGTAGGGAGGGCCGGGGCAGAGCAGTTCTTC.